The clone carrying this TCR beta chain came up many times. Its antigen is unidentified. The time point denotes: newly diagnosed GD, antithyroid drugs for less than 3 months. Scientists built the TCR library using RNA that was extracted from PBMCs. Patients came from an endocrinology department in Xi'an, China. Combining iRepertoire HTBI primers with Arm-PCR of CDR3 regions, the authors built TCR beta libraries. TCRdb independently ran MiXCR on the multiplex PCR reads; one entry per CDR3 protein. The sample consists of about 210,000 distinct CDR3 sequences, around a fifth of them appearing once. The V end lost 1 base, the J end lost 2 bases, and 6 bases lay between the germline ends. The CDR3 covers 14 residues. CDR1 LGHDT and CDR2 YNNKEL come from the germline V gene (reference sequence). The source of the sample is a study of regulatory T cells in long-lasting Graves disease. Study-wide findings and caveats: The researchers studied only peripheral blood, not thyroid tissue. Accuracy was perhaps lowered by the small sample size.

In addition, the sample was reused for a study of T cells in Graves' hyperthyroidism and ophthalmopathy. That study adds: TCR CDR3 underwent first-round RT-PCR with the HTBI primer set.

V gene TRBV3-1 combines with J gene TRBJ1-5; no firm D call. Sequenced here: peripheral blood mononuclear cells (PBMCs), sampled at new diagnosis, from a patient treated with antithyroid drugs. The clonotype originates from a woman aged 25 to 39 with Graves disease. The CDR3 DNA reads as TGTGCCAGCAGCCAAGTTAGGGGCAATCAGCCCCAGCATTTT. Its translation: CASSQVRGNQPQHF.